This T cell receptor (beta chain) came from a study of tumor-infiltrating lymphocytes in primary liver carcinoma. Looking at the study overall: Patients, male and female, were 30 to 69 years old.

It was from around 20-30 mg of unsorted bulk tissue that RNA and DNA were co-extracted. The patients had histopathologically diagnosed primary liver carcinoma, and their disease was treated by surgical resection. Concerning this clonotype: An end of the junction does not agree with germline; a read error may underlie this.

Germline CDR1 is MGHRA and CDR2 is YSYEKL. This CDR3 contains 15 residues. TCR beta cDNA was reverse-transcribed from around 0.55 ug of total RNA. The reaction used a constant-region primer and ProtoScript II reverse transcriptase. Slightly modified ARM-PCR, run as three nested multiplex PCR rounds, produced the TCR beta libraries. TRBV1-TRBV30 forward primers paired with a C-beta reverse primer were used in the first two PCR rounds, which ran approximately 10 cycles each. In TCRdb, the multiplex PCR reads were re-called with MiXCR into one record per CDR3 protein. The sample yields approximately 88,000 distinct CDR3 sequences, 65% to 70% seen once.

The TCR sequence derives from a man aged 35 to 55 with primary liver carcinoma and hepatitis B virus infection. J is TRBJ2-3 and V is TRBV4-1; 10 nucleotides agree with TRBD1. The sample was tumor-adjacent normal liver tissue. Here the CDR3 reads CANSPPGTGADTQYF. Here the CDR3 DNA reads TGCGCCAACAGCCCTCCTGGGACAGGGGCAGATACACAGTATTTT.